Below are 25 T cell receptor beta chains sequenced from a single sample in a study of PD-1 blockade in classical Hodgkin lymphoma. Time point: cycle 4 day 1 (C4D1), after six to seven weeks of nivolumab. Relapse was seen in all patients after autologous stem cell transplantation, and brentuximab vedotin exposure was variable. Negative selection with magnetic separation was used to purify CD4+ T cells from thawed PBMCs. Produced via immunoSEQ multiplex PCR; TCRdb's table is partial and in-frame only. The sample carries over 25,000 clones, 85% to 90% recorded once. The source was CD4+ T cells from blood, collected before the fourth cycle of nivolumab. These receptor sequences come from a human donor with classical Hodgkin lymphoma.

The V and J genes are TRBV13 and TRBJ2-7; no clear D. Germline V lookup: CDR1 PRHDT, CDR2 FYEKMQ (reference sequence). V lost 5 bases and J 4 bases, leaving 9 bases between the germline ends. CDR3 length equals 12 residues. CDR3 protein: CASSRGSYEQYF. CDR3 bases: TGTGCCAGCAGCCGCGGATCATACGAGCAGTACTTC.

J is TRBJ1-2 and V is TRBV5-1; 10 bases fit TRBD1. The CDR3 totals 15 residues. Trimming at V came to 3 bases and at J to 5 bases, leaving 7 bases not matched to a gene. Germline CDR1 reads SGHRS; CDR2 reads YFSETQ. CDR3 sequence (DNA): TGCGCCAGCAGCTCTCCTGACAGGGGGCCTTATGGCTACACCTTC. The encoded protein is CASSSPDRGPYGYTF.

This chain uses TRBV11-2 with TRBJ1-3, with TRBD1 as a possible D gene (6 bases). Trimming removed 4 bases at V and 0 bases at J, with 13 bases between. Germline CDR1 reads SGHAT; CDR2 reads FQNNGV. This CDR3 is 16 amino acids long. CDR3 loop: CASSSIGQSSGNTIYF. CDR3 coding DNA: TGTGCCAGCAGCTCCATCGGACAGAGCTCTGGAAACACCATATATTTT.

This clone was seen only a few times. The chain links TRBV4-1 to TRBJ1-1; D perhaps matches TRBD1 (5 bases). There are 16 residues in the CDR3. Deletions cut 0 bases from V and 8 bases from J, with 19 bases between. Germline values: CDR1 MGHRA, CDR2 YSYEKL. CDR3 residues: CASSQEKPSGRTEAFF. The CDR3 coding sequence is TGCGCCAGCAGCCAAGAGAAGCCATCAGGGAGAACGGAAGCTTTCTTT.

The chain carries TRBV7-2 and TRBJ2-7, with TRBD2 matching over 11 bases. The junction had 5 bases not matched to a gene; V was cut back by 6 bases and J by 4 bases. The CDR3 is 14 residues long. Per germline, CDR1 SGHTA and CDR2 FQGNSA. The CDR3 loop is CASSRTSGGYEQYF. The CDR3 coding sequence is TGTGCCAGCAGTAGAACTAGCGGGGGTTACGAGCAGTACTTC.

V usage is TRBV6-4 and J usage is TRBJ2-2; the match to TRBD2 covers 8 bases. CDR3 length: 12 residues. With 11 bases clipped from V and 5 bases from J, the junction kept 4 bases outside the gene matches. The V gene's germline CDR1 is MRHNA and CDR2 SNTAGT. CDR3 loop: CASSGSTGELFF. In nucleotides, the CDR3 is TGTGCCTCCAGCGGGAGTACCGGGGAGCTGTTTTTT.

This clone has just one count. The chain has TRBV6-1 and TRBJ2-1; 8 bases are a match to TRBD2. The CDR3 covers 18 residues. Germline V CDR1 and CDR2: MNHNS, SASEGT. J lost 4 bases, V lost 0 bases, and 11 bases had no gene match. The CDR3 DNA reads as TGTGCCAGCAGTGAAGCTCCTAACGTAAAGCGGGGGTACAATGAGCAGTTCTTC. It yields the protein CASSEAPNVKRGYNEQFF.

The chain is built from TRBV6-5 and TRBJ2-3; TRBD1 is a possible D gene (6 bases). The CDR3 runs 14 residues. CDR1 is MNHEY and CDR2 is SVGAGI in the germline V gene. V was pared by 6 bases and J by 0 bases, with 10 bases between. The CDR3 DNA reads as TGTGCCAGCAGACAGGGTTTTAGCACAGATACGCAGTATTTT. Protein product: CASRQGFSTDTQYF.

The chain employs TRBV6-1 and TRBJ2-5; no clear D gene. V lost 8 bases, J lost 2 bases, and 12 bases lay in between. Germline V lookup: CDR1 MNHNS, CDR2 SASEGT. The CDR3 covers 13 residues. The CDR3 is CASRLRAQETQYF. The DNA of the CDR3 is TGTGCCAGCCGCTTACGGGCGCAAGAGACCCAGTACTTC.

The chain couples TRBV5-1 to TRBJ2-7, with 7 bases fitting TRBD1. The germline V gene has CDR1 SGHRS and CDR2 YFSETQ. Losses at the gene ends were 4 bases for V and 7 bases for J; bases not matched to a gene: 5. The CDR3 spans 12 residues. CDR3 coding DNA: TGCGCCAGCAGCCGAACAGGGGTTGAGCAGTACTTC. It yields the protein CASSRTGVEQYF. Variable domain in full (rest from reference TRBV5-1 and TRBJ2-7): KAGVTQTPRYLIKTRGQQVTLSCSPISGHRSVSWYQQTPGQGLQFLFEYFSETQRNKGNFPGRFSGRQFSNSRSEMNVSTLELGDSALYLCASSRTGVEQYFGPGTRLTVT.

The CDR3 is CASSSMEGGPRGEQFF. CDR3 in DNA: TGTGCCAGCAGCTCAATGGAAGGGGGGCCCCGGGGTGAGCAGTTCTTC. The genes are TRBV7-2 and TRBJ2-1; D possibly uses TRBD1 or TRBD2 (6 bases each). V gave up 4 bases and J gave up 9 bases, with 22 bases separating them. Germline lookup yields CDR1 SGHTA and CDR2 FQGNSA. There are 16 residues in the CDR3. The full variable domain, with the rest looked up from reference TRBV7-2 and TRBJ2-1, is GAGVSQSPSNKVTEKGKDVELRCDPISGHTALYWYRQSLGQGLEFLIYFQGNSAPDKSGLPSDRFSAERTGGSVSTLTIQRTQQEDSAVYLCASSSMEGGPRGEQFFGPGTRLTVL.

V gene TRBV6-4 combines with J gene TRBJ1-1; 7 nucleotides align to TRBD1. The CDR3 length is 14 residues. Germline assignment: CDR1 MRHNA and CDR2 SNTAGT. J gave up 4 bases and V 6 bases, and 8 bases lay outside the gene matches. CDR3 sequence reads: CASRDTDRATEAFF. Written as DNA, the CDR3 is TGTGCCAGCAGAGACACAGACAGGGCCACTGAAGCTTTCTTT.

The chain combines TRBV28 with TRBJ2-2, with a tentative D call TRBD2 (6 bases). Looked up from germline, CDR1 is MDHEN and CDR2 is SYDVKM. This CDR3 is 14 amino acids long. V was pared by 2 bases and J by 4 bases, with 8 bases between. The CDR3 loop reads CASSLRGGTGELFF. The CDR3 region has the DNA TGTGCCAGCAGTTTACGGGGAGGCACCGGGGAGCTGTTTTTT. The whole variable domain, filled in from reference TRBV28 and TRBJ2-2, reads DVKVTQSSRYLVKRTGEKVFLECVQDMDHENMFWYRQDPGLGLRLIYFSYDVKMKEKGDIPEGYSVSREKKERFSLILESASTNQTSMYLCASSLRGGTGELFFGEGSRLTVL.

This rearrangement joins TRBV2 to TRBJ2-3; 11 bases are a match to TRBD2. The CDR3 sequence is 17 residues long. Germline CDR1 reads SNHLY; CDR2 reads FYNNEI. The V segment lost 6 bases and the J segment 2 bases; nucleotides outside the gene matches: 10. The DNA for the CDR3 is TGTGCCAGCAGCGATCCGGGACTAGCGGTGTTCACAGATACGCAGTATTTT. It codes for CASSDPGLAVFTDTQYF.

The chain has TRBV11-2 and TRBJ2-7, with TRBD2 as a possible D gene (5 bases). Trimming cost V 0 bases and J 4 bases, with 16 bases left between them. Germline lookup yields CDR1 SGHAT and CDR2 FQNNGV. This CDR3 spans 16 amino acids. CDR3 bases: TGTGCCAGCAGCTTAGATCTCCGGGGAGCCTTGTACGAGCAGTACTTC. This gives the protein CASSLDLRGALYEQYF.

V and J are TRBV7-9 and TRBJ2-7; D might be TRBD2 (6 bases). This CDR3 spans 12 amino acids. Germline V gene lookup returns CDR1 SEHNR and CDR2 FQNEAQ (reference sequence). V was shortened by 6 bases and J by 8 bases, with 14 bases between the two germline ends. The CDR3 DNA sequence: TGTGCCAGCAGTTGGGACTTCGCGAAGCAGTACTTC. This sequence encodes CASSWDFAKQYF.

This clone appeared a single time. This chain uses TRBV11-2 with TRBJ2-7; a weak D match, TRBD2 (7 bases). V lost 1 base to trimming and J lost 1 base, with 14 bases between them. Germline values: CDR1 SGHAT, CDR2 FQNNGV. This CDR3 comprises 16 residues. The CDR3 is CASSLGGAGESYEQYF. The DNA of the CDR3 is TGTGCCAGCAGCTTAGGGGGGGCGGGAGAGTCCTACGAGCAGTACTTC.

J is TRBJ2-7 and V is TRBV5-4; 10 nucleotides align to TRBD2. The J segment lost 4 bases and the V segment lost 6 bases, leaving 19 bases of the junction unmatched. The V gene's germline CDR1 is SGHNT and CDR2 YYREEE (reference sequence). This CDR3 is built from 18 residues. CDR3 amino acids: CASITGLADYFRGYEQYF. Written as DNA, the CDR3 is TGTGCCAGCATCACTGGACTAGCGGACTATTTCCGGGGGTACGAGCAGTACTTC.

The CDR3 nucleotides read TGTGCCAGCAGCTTGTCCCCCCAGGACCAAGAGACCCAGTACTTC. This codes for CASSLSPQDQETQYF. The chain has TRBV5-5 and TRBJ2-5; D unclear. Trimming took off 1 base at V and 0 bases at J, with 10 bases between the two ends. CDR3 length equals 15 residues. CDR1 and CDR2 from the germline V gene are SGHKS and YYEKEE (reference sequence).

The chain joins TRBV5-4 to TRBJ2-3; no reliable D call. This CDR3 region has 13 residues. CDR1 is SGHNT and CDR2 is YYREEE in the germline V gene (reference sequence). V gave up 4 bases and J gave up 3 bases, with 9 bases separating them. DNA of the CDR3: TGTGCCAGCAGCCTTCCCGATACAGATACGCAGTATTTT. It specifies CASSLPDTDTQYF.

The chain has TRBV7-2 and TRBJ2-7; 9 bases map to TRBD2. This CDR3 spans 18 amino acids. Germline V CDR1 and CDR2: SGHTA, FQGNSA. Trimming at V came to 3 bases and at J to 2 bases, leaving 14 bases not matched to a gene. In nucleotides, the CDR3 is TGTGCCAGCAGCTTTTACCCCGCGACTAGCGGAAGACCCTACGAGCAGTACTTC. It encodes CASSFYPATSGRPYEQYF.

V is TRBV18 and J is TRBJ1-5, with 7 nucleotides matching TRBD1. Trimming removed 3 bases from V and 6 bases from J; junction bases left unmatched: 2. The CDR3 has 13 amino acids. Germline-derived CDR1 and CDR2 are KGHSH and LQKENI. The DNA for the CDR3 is TGTGCCAGCTCACCCGACAGGGCTCAGCCCCAGCATTTT. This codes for CASSPDRAQPQHF.

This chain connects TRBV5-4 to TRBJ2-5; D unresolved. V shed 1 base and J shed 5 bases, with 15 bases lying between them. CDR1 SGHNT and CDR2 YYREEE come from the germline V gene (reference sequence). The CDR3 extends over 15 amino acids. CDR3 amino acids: CASSLRADPAETQYF. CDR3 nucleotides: TGTGCCAGCAGCTTGCGGGCAGACCCAGCCGAGACCCAGTACTTC.

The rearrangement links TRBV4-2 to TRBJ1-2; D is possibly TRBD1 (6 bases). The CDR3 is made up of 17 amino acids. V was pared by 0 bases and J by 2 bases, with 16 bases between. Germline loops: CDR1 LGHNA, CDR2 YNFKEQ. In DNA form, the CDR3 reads TGTGCCAGCAGCCAAGACCCCATCACCGGACAGAACTATGGCTACACCTTC. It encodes CASSQDPITGQNYGYTF.

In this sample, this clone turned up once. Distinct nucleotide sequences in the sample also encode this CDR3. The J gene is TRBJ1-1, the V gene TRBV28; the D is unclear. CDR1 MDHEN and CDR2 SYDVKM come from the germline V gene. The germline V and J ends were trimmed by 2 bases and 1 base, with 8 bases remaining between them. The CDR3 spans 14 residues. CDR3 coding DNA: TGTGCCAGCAGTTTAGCAGAGGAGAACACTGAAGCTTTCTTT. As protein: CASSLAEENTEAFF. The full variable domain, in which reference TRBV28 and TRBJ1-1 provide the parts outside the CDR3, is DVKVTQSSRYLVKRTGEKVFLECVQDMDHENMFWYRQDPGLGLRLIYFSYDVKMKEKGDIPEGYSVSREKKERFSLILESASTNQTSMYLCASSLAEENTEAFFGQGTRLTVV.